The 24 T cell receptor beta chains below were found in one sample sequenced in a study of shared clonotypes between healthy human individuals. Sequencing was performed with immunoSEQ multiplex PCR; in TCRdb, only in-frame clones are kept and a portion is missing. The sample holds more than 1 million clones, 75% to 80% seen once. The sequencing sample was made of memory CD4+ T cells from PBMCs. The subset is: CD45RA-negative fraction. These receptor sequences come from a man aged 18-30 years in good health. Some clones in this sample may be carry-over from other donors' samples.

The rearrangement joins TRBV18 to TRBJ2-5; no clear D. This CDR3 comprises 13 residues. CDR1 is KGHSH, CDR2 LQKENI, per germline. Trimming left V 5 bases short and J 4 bases short, with 11 bases between. CDR3 in DNA: TGTGCCAGCTCATGGGCGGATGGAGAGACCCAGTACTTC. Protein sequence: CASSWADGETQYF.

Regarding this clone: One base away lies a much larger clone, so this may be a sequencing read error. The rearrangement joins TRBV28 to TRBJ2-6; D possibly matches TRBD1 or TRBD2 (5 bases each). V lost 7 bases and J 2 bases, leaving 6 bases between the germline ends. The CDR3 loop spans 13 amino acids. Germline loops: CDR1 MDHEN, CDR2 SYDVKM. CDR3 residues: CASMGAGANVLTF. The CDR3 region has the DNA TGTGCCAGCATGGGGGCTGGGGCCAACGTCCTGACTTTC.

This chain connects TRBV18 to TRBJ2-7, with a possible D match to TRBD2 (9 bases). The germline gives CDR1 KGHSH, CDR2 LQKENI. Trimming left V 2 bases short and J 1 base short, with 27 bases between. The CDR3 has 20 amino acids. The CDR3 sequence: CASSPTIGTSLTGGSYEQYF. The CDR3 nucleotides read TGTGCCAGCTCACCAACGATAGGGACTAGCCTAACAGGGGGGTCCTACGAGCAGTACTTC. The whole variable domain, remainder taken from reference TRBV18 and TRBJ2-7, is NAGVMQNPRHLVRRRGQEARLRCSPMKGHSHVYWYRQLPEEGLKFMVYLQKENIIDESGMPKERFSAEFPKEGPSILRIQQVVRGDSAAYFCASSPTIGTSLTGGSYEQYFGPGTRLTVT.

The chain carries TRBV30 and TRBJ1-2, with D hard to call. CDR1 is GTSNPN, CDR2 SVGIG, per germline (reference sequence). This CDR3 is 12 amino acids long. Trimming removed 1 base at V and 1 base at J, with 4 bases between. In nucleotides, the CDR3 is TGTGCCTGGAGTGCGGTTAACTATGGCTACACCTTC. The encoded protein is CAWSAVNYGYTF.

Concerning this clone: The same CDR3 can be traced to other DNA sequences in this sample. The V gene is TRBV2, the J gene TRBJ2-7; the match to TRBD1 covers 9 bases. The CDR3 is 12 amino acids. V was clipped by 8 bases and J by 3 bases; unmatched bases: 2. Germline lookup yields CDR1 SNHLY and CDR2 FYNNEI. The CDR3 loop is CASGGQGYEQYF. CDR3 bases: TGTGCCAGCGGGGGACAGGGCTACGAGCAGTACTTC.

This clone was counted once. The chain carries TRBV7-8 and TRBJ2-2; tentative D call: TRBD1 (7 bases). Germline-derived CDR1 and CDR2 are SGHVS and FQNEAQ. CDR3 size: 15 residues. Trimming cost V 3 bases and J 5 bases, with 13 bases left between them. The CDR3 is CASSFRQGGTGELFF. The CDR3 DNA sequence: TGTGCCAGCAGCTTTCGGCAGGGGGGTACCGGGGAGCTGTTTTTT.

The chain uses TRBV15 and TRBJ2-7; unclear D gene. The V gene lost 0 bases and the J gene lost 5 bases, with 17 bases spanning the gap. Germline V gives CDR1 LNHNV, CDR2 YYDKDF (reference sequence). The CDR3 sequence is 16 residues long. The CDR3 here is CATSRDRGGIGHEQYF. The CDR3, as DNA: TGTGCCACCAGCAGAGATCGTGGCGGAATAGGCCACGAGCAGTACTTC.

V and J are TRBV2 and TRBJ2-4; no clear D. The CDR3 loop spans 15 amino acids. V dropped 6 bases and J dropped 0 bases, with 12 bases sitting between them. CDR1 and CDR2 from the germline V gene are SNHLY and FYNNEI. This CDR3 is CASRSTSGAKNIQYF. The CDR3, as DNA: TGTGCCAGCAGATCGACATCCGGAGCCAAAAACATTCAGTACTTC.

This clone showed up just once. The chain is built from TRBV13 and TRBJ1-1; weak D call: TRBD1 (6 bases). V was pared by 6 bases and J by 4 bases, with 21 bases between. The germline gives CDR1 PRHDT, CDR2 FYEKMQ (reference sequence). CDR3 length: 16 amino acids. The CDR3 is CASRQSQGWGGTEAFF. CDR3 DNA sequence: TGTGCCAGCAGACAATCACAGGGCTGGGGCGGCACTGAAGCTTTCTTT.

V gene TRBV29-1 combines with J gene TRBJ2-1, with 12 bases identical to TRBD2. This CDR3 spans 16 amino acids. Trimming removed 0 bases from V and 10 bases from J; junction bases left unmatched: 10. From germline, CDR1 is SQVTM and CDR2 ANQGSEA. The CDR3 reads CSVEDVRTSGTGEQFF. CDR3 nucleotides: TGCAGCGTTGAAGATGTACGGACTAGCGGGACGGGCGAGCAGTTCTTC.

The J gene is TRBJ2-7, the V gene TRBV2, with 9 bases identical to TRBD2. CDR1 SNHLY and CDR2 FYNNEI come from the germline V gene. The CDR3 covers 15 residues. The V and J ends lost 7 bases and 3 bases, in that order; junction bases with no gene match: 10. Here the CDR3 DNA reads TGTGCCAGCACCCCGGAGGCGGGAGGGAGCTACGAGCAGTACTTC. This translates into CASTPEAGGSYEQYF.

With respect to this clone: Other DNA sequences in this sample translate to the same CDR3. The chain employs TRBV9 and TRBJ2-2; D is undetermined. This CDR3 spans 15 amino acids. V lost 0 bases, J lost 2 bases, and 8 bases lay in between. Germline CDR1 is SGDLS and CDR2 is YYNGEE. The chain's CDR3 is CASSVGSSNTGELFF. The CDR3 DNA reads TGTGCCAGCAGCGTAGGTTCCTCCAACACCGGGGAGCTGTTTTTT.

The gene calls are TRBV6-5 and TRBJ2-3; 12 bases map to TRBD2. CDR1 and CDR2 (germline): MNHEY, SVGAGI. CDR3 length equals 14 residues. The ends lost 4 bases at V and 5 bases at J; junction bases unmatched: 1. The CDR3 coding sequence is TGTGCCAGCAGTTGGGGACTAGCGGGAGATACGCAGTATTTT. Amino acid sequence: CASSWGLAGDTQYF.

The V and J genes are TRBV5-8 and TRBJ1-1; D uncertain. This CDR3 is built from 13 residues. The germline CDR1 and CDR2 sequences are SGHTS and YDEGEE. The V and J ends lost 8 bases and 2 bases respectively, with 13 bases between them. The DNA of the CDR3 is TGTGCCAGTACACCTGGGGTAAACACTGAAGCTTTCTTT. Its translation is CASTPGVNTEAFF.

This clone was detected only a few times. CDR3: CASSEAGTKNEQFF. CDR3 in DNA: TGTGCCAGCTCTGAGGCCGGGACAAAAAATGAGCAGTTCTTC. The V call is TRBV6-1, the J call TRBJ2-1, with a tentative D call TRBD1 (6 bases). The CDR3 is 14 amino acids. Germline V gene sequence: CDR1 MNHNS, CDR2 SASEGT. Trimming took 8 bases from V and 7 from J, leaving 18 bases between them.

The genes are TRBV5-1 and TRBJ2-5; TRBD2 might be the D (6 bases). CDR3 length: 14 amino acids. Germline V gene data show CDR1 as SGHRS and CDR2 as YFSETQ. Trimming left V 5 bases short and J 4 bases short, with 15 bases between. The CDR3 region is CASSFRGVGETQYF. CDR3 bases: TGCGCCAGCAGTTTTCGCGGGGTTGGAGAGACCCAGTACTTC.

The gene calls are TRBV9 and TRBJ2-7; 7 positions agree with TRBD1. Looked up from germline, CDR1 is SGDLS and CDR2 is YYNGEE. This CDR3 comprises 13 residues. Trimming removed 7 bases from V and 3 bases from J; junction bases left unmatched: 7. CDR3 in amino acids: CASRRDSYYEQYF. In DNA, the CDR3 is TGTGCCAGCCGCCGGGACAGCTACTACGAGCAGTACTTC. The full variable domain, with the rest looked up from reference TRBV9 and TRBJ2-7, is DSGVTQTPKHLITATGQRVTLRCSPRSGDLSVYWYQQSLDQGLQFLIQYYNGEERAKGNILERFSAQQFPDLHSELNLSSLELGDSALYFCASRRDSYYEQYFGPGTRLTVT.

This clone came up a few times. The rearrangement links TRBV4-2 to TRBJ2-1, with 8 bases aligning to TRBD2. With V trimmed by 3 bases and J by 8 bases, 9 bases remained unmatched. The germline gives CDR1 LGHNA, CDR2 YNFKEQ. CDR3 length: 15 residues. The CDR3 nucleotides are TGTGCCAGCAGCCACCTACGGGAGGGCCCCTATGAGCAGTTCTTC. It is translated as CASSHLREGPYEQFF.

This chain uses TRBV7-9 with TRBJ1-2; D may be TRBD1 (6 bases). V lost 5 bases and J 2 bases, leaving 18 bases between the germline ends. In germline, CDR1 is SEHNR, CDR2 FQNEAQ (reference sequence). This CDR3 spans 16 amino acids. The chain's CDR3 is CASSPRWGPTNYGYTF. CDR3 nucleotides: TGTGCCAGCAGCCCCAGGTGGGGGCCAACCAACTATGGCTACACCTTC.

This chain connects TRBV20-1 to TRBJ1-2; no clear D. V was trimmed by 3 bases and J by 11 bases, leaving 10 bases between them. Per the germline V gene, CDR1 is DFQATT and CDR2 is SNEGSKA (reference sequence). The CDR3 is 10 residues long. Here the CDR3 DNA reads TGCAGTGCTAGGGTGGGGTGGTACACCTTC. It specifies CSARVGWYTF.

The CDR3 sequence: CASSFRQVRDTQYF. CDR3 bases: TGTGCCAGCAGCTTCCGGCAGGTCAGGGATACGCAGTATTTT. The chain links TRBV11-2 to TRBJ2-3; D call uncertain. Trimming took off 3 bases at V and 6 bases at J, with 13 bases between the two ends. Germline lookup yields CDR1 SGHAT and CDR2 FQNNGV. The CDR3 has 14 amino acids.

As for this clone: Other DNA variants within this sample encode the same CDR3. The CDR3 coding sequence is TGCGCCAGCAGCTCAAGCTCCTACGAGCAGTACTTC. It codes for CASSSSSYEQYF. The rearrangement uses TRBV5-1 and TRBJ2-7; D unclear. Trimming left V 3 bases short and J 0 bases short, with 4 bases between. The CDR3 is made up of 12 amino acids. The germline CDR1 and CDR2 sequences are SGHRS and YFSETQ. The full variable domain, in which reference TRBV5-1 and TRBJ2-7 provide the parts outside the CDR3, is KAGVTQTPRYLIKTRGQQVTLSCSPISGHRSVSWYQQTPGQGLQFLFEYFSETQRNKGNFPGRFSGRQFSNSRSEMNVSTLELGDSALYLCASSSSSYEQYFGPGTRLTVT.

This clone was counted ten times or more. The V and J genes are TRBV28 and TRBJ2-1; 8 nucleotides line up with TRBD2. CDR1 is MDHEN and CDR2 is SYDVKM in the germline V gene. Trimming removed 7 bases from V and 6 bases from J; junction bases left unmatched: 14. This CDR3 is 16 amino acids long. CDR3 loop: CASTTPGLAPVNEQFF. The CDR3 DNA reads as TGTGCCAGCACGACCCCAGGACTAGCCCCCGTCAATGAGCAGTTCTTC.

As concerns this clone: This CDR3 is also generated by other DNA sequences in the sample. V gene TRBV19 combines with J gene TRBJ2-3, with 9 bases identical to TRBD2. The CDR3 length is 15 residues. CDR1 LNHDA and CDR2 SQIVND come from the germline V gene (reference sequence). Losses at the gene ends were 1 base for V and 3 bases for J; bases not matched to a gene: 2. CDR3 protein: CASSIGGRVTDTQYF. In DNA, the CDR3 is TGTGCCAGTAGTATAGGCGGGAGGGTGACAGATACGCAGTATTTT.